The clone carrying this T cell receptor (beta chain) was seen at least ten times. The CDR3 has 16 residues. Germline assignment: CDR1 SGHTA and CDR2 FQGTGA. V was pared by 0 bases and J by 9 bases, with 18 bases between. MiXCR, applied by TCRdb to the RT-PCR reads, yields one record per CDR3 protein. Of approximately 720,000 distinct CDR3 sequences listed, 14% are singletons. The receptor was derived from a female donor in good health, serving as a healthy control. V usage is TRBV7-3 and J usage is TRBJ2-1, with a possible D match to TRBD2 (5 bases). Sequencing input: memory CD4+ T cells from blood. The CDR3 DNA sequence: TGTGCCAGCAGCTTAACCCTTGGTGGGTGGGCGGGTGAGCAGTTCTTC. Amino acid sequence: CASSLTLGGWAGEQFF.